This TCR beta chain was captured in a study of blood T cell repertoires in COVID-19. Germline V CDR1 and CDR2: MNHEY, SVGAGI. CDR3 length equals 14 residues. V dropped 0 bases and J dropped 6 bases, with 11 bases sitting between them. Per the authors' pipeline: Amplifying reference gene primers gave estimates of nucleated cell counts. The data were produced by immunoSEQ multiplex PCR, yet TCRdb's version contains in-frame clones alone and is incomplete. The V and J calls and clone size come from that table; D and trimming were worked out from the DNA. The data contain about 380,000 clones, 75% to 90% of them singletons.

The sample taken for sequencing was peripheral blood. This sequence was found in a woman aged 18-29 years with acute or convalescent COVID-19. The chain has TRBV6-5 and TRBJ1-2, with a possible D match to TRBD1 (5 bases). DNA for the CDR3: TGTGCCAGCAGTTACTCGGGGGGAGGGGATGGCTACACCTTC. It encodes CASSYSGGGDGYTF.